Given below is one TCR beta chain in context. A junction end diverges from the germline sequence, so it may reflect a read error. The sample is drawn from a study of T-cell reconstitution after alpha-beta-depleted transplantation in children. As it was prepared, the TCRbeta library received unique molecular identifiers. In TCRdb, the PCR reads were re-called with MiXCR into one record per CDR3 protein. Of roughly 500,000 distinct CDR3 sequences in the sample, approximately 30% are singletons; the top ten hold 2% to 2.5%. Looked up from germline, CDR1 is KGHSH and CDR2 is LQKENI. This CDR3 comprises 16 residues.

The clonotype comes from a human donor who donated a stem cell graft to a child with aplastic anemia. This chain joins TRBV18 and TRBJ1-1; D perhaps matches TRBD1 (6 bases). Source: PBMCs from the stem cell graft donor, taken from the stem cell graft. For the CDR3, the DNA is TGTGCCAGCTTACCATTGGGCAGGGGAGGAGGCACTGAAGCTTTCTTT. It translates to CASLPLGRGGGTEAFF.